A selection of T cell receptor beta chains follows, all from one sample in a study of blood T cell repertoires in COVID-19. Sequenced by immunoSEQ multiplex PCR; TCRdb stores in-frame clones only, minus some. The table shows under 450,000 clones, with roughly 90% occurring only once. The sequencing input was PBMCs or T cells enriched from blood (not recorded which). The source is a woman aged 30 to 39 who had recovered from COVID-19. The CDR3 runs from the conserved cysteine through the conserved F or W. A D gene is named only where the DNA matches it firmly. Clone size, where shown, is once, few, many, or a class for clones that have expanded.

TRBV10-2	TRBJ2-2	.	TRBD2	TGCGCCAGCAAGCGGGAGGGGGGCACCGGGGAGCTGTTTTTT	CASKREGGTGELFF
TRBV19	TRBJ1-6	.	TRBD1	TGTGCCAGTAGACGAGCCGGGACAGGGAGTTCACCCCTCCACTTT	CASRRAGTGSSPLHF
TRBV19	TRBJ2-7	once	.	TGTGCCAGTAGTCCGGGAAATTCCTACGAGCAGTACTTC	CASSPGNSYEQYF
TRBV5-1	TRBJ2-1	.	TRBD1	TGCGCCAGCAGCTTCTTACAGGGGTACGAGCAGTTCTTC	CASSFLQGYEQFF
TRBV29-1	TRBJ1-4	.	.	TGCAGCGGTACCGACAGCAGCAATGAAAAACTGTTTTTT	CSGTDSSNEKLFF
TRBV7-9	TRBJ2-3	.	TRBD2	TGTGCCAGCAGCTTCGCGGGGGGCACAGATACGCAGTATTTT	CASSFAGGTDTQYF
TRBV6-5	TRBJ2-7	.	.	TGTGCCAGCAGACGAGGAGGGGAATCCTACGAGCAGTACTTC	CASRRGGESYEQYF
TRBV5-1	TRBJ2-7	.	.	TGCGCCAGCAGCTTGGAGCAGGGCTACGAGCAGTACTTC	CASSLEQGYEQYF
TRBV6-6	TRBJ2-7	.	TRBD2	TGTGCCAGCAGTTACTCTCCGCGGGAGGGAGGCGAGCAGTACTTC	CASSYSPREGGEQYF
TRBV28	TRBJ1-5	.	.	TGTGCCAGCAGTCCCCGGGAACAGCCCCAGCATTTT	CASSPREQPQHF
TRBV13	TRBJ1-2	.	TRBD1	TGTGCCAGCAGCTTGAAGGACAGGCTTAACTATGGCTACACCTTC	CASSLKDRLNYGYTF
TRBV4-1	TRBJ2-1	.	TRBD2	TGCGCCAGCAGCCGGACACCGGGACTAGCGGGGGCCTTATACAATGAGCAGTTCTTC	CASSRTPGLAGALYNEQFF
TRBV5-8	TRBJ1-1	.	.	TGTGCCAGCAGCTTGGATGTTGGGATGGACAGAAACACTGAAGCTTTCTTT	CASSLDVGMDRNTEAFF
TRBV3-1/TRBV3-2	TRBJ2-2	.	TRBD2	TGTGCCAGCAGCCAGGGGGGACTAGCGGGAGGGACCACCGGGGAGCTGTTTTTT	CASSQGGLAGGTTGELFF
TRBV28	TRBJ2-7	.	TRBD1	TGTGCCAGCCAGAACAGGGGGTTGGACGAGCAGTACTTC	CASQNRGLDEQYF
TRBV7-6	TRBJ2-7	.	.	TGTGCCAGCAGCCGGGACTGGACCTACGAGCAGTACTTC	CASSRDWTYEQYF
TRBV27	TRBJ2-7	once	TRBD2	TGTGCCAGCAGTCCCTTCGGGGGGACGAGCTACGAGCAGTACTTC	CASSPFGGTSYEQYF
TRBV12-3/TRBV12-4	TRBJ2-3	.	.	TGTGCCAGCAGACCAACTTCAGATACGCAGTATTTT	CASRPTSDTQYF
TRBV2	TRBJ2-1	.	TRBD1	TGTGCCAGCAAGAAGGGGACAGTGGGTAGCAATGAGCAGTTCTTC	CASKKGTVGSNEQFF
TRBV4-2	TRBJ1-5	.	.	TGTGCCAGCAGCCCACAGGGCCCGAGGGACCAGCCCCAGCATTTT	CASSPQGPRDQPQHF
TRBV7-8	TRBJ2-1	.	TRBD1	TGTGCCAGCAGCTTAGCTGACAGGGCATCCTACAATGAGCAGTTCTTC	CASSLADRASYNEQFF
TRBV7-2	TRBJ2-1	.	.	TGTGCCAGCAGCTTAGGATGGGGCTTCAATGAGCAGTTCTTC	CASSLGWGFNEQFF
TRBV28	TRBJ1-2	few	TRBD1	TGTGCCAGCAGTTTGGCCGGGACAGGGTCGTACTATGGCTACACCTTC	CASSLAGTGSYYGYTF
TRBV19	TRBJ1-5	.	.	TGTGCCAGTAGCGACAGATCTCGCAAGTCGCCCCAGCATTTT	CASSDRSRKSPQHF
TRBV11-2	TRBJ2-3	.	.	TGTGCCAGCAGCTTAGATGAACGGGTCACGCAGTATTTT	CASSLDERVTQYF
TRBV6-6	TRBJ2-5	once	TRBD2	TGTGCCAGCAGTTACGACAGACTCGGGGGGGAGACCCAGTACTTC	CASSYDRLGGETQYF
TRBV5-1	TRBJ1-4	.	.	TGCGCCAGCAGAGATCAGGCCGATAATGAAAAACTGTTTTTT	CASRDQADNEKLFF
TRBV18	TRBJ1-1	few	.	TGTGCCACGCGGAGAAGTGGGGTCGCGGGAATGAACACTGAAGCTTTCTTT	CATRRSGVAGMNTEAFF
TRBV5-1	TRBJ1-1	.	.	TGCGCCAGCAGCTTCGGCGGTACCTCGGAAGCTTTCTTT	CASSFGGTSEAFF
TRBV5-1	TRBJ2-6	.	TRBD2	TGCGCCAGCACGAGTGGCGGGGGGTCTGGGGCCAACGTCCTGACTTTC	CASTSGGGSGANVLTF
TRBV4-2	TRBJ2-3	few	.	TGTGCCAGCAGCCATTCCGGAGGGGGGGCAGATACGCAGTATTTT	CASSHSGGGADTQYF
TRBV6-6	TRBJ1-2	.	TRBD1	TGTGCCAGCAGCGAAGACAGGGAGAGAGGCTACACCTTC	CASSEDRERGYTF
TRBV6-2/TRBV6-3	TRBJ2-2	.	TRBD2	TGTGCCAGCAGCCTCGGGGGGGGCCTAGTTTCTGGGGAGCTGTTTTTT	CASSLGGGLVSGELFF
TRBV2	TRBJ1-5	.	.	TGTGCCAGCAGTGGACTTCTTAGCAATCAGCCCCAGCATTTT	CASSGLLSNQPQHF
TRBV12-3/TRBV12-4	TRBJ1-2	.	TRBD1	TGTGCCAGCAGATCGACAGGGTGGGGCTACACCTTC	CASRSTGWGYTF
TRBV11-2	TRBJ1-1	.	.	TGTGCCAGCAGCTTAAGTCTGCGAGGGAACACTGAAGCTTTCTTT	CASSLSLRGNTEAFF
TRBV11-3	TRBJ2-5	.	.	TGTGCCAGCAGCTTTGGGACAAAAGAGACCCAGTACTTC	CASSFGTKETQYF
TRBV27	TRBJ2-7	few	.	TGTGCCAGCAGTGGAACGGGTAACTCCTACGAGCAGTACTTC	CASSGTGNSYEQYF
TRBV2	TRBJ2-7	.	TRBD1	TGTGCCAGCAGGACAGGGTTGGACGAGCAGTACTTC	CASRTGLDEQYF
TRBV2	TRBJ1-4	once	.	TGTGCCAGCAGTGCAGGGGCTAATGAAAAACTGTTTTTT	CASSAGANEKLFF
TRBV4-2	TRBJ1-1	.	TRBD1	TGTGCCAGCAGCCAAGTCTATCACAGGGGTACTGAAGCTTTCTTT	CASSQVYHRGTEAFF
TRBV4-1	TRBJ1-5	.	TRBD1	TGCGCCAGCACCGATGGGACAGGGAATCAGCCCCAGCATTTT	CASTDGTGNQPQHF
TRBV5-1	TRBJ2-5	.	.	TGCGCCAGCAGCCCGAGAGGGGGGGCCCAGGGCTACTTC	CASSPRGGAQGYF
TRBV5-1	TRBJ2-2	.	TRBD2	TGCGCCAGCAGCCCCGGGACTAGCGCGAACACCGGGGAGCTGTTTTTT	CASSPGTSANTGELFF
TRBV6-1	TRBJ2-5	.	TRBD1	TGTGCCAGCAGTGAAAACCTGCCTGGGACAGCCCAAGAGACCCAGTACTTC	CASSENLPGTAQETQYF